These 14 T cell receptor beta chains were all obtained from the same sample, sequenced in a study of lymphopenia after photon versus proton radiotherapy. Sequencing used immunoSEQ multiplex PCR; TCRdb keeps in-frame clones, though not all of them. The sample shows over 40,000 clones, roughly 90% of them seen only once. The source material was peripheral blood, sampled from a patient treated with photon-based radiotherapy. The receptors stem from a woman in her 40s with cholangiocarcinoma.

V usage is TRBV9 and J usage is TRBJ1-2; no clear D. Germline CDR1 is SGDLS and CDR2 is YYNGEE. The V end lost 0 bases, the J end lost 5 bases, and 14 bases lay between the germline ends. The CDR3 totals 15 residues. CDR3 in DNA: TGTGCCAGCAGCGTAGACGTCAGGCCGGGGTATGGCTACACCTTC. This gives the protein CASSVDVRPGYGYTF. The variable domain in full, completed from reference TRBV9 and TRBJ1-2, reads DSGVTQTPKHLITATGQRVTLRCSPRSGDLSVYWYQQSLDQGLQFLIQYYNGEERAKGNILERFSAQQFPDLHSELNLSSLELGDSALYFCASSVDVRPGYGYTFGSGTRLTVV.

The chain combines TRBV7-2 with TRBJ1-5, with 9 bases aligning to TRBD1. V lost 5 bases to trimming and J lost 4 bases; unmatched junction nucleotides: 6. Germline V gene lookup returns CDR1 SGHTA and CDR2 FQGNSA. This CDR3 region has 15 residues. The DNA for the CDR3 is TGTGCCAGCAGCCCCGGACAGGGGAAAAATCAGCCCCAGCATTTT. Protein: CASSPGQGKNQPQHF.

The rearrangement joins TRBV27 to TRBJ1-5; no definite D call. V gave up 3 bases and J gave up 7 bases, with 13 bases separating them. The germline V gene encodes CDR1 MNHEY and CDR2 SMNVEV (reference sequence). The CDR3 length is 14 residues. CDR3 region: CASSFGVGRQPQHF. DNA of the CDR3: TGTGCCAGCAGTTTCGGGGTTGGGAGGCAGCCCCAGCATTTT.

The chain recombines TRBV5-1 with TRBJ2-2; D uncertain. V lost 1 base and J lost 6, with 1 base in between. This CDR3 comprises 11 residues. Germline loops: CDR1 SGHRS, CDR2 YFSETQ. DNA for the CDR3: TGCGCCAGCAGCTTGCCCGGGGAGCTGTTTTTT. Translation: CASSLPGELFF.

V usage is TRBV9 and J usage is TRBJ1-2; TRBD1 is a possible D gene (6 bases). V was trimmed by 4 bases and J by 6 bases, leaving 10 bases between them. There are 12 residues in the CDR3. CDR1 is SGDLS, CDR2 YYNGEE, per germline. The CDR3 sequence: CASSRGGDGYTF. Written as DNA, the CDR3 is TGTGCCAGCAGCAGAGGGGGGGATGGCTACACCTTC.

J is TRBJ2-1 and V is TRBV7-2; possibly TRBD1 for D (6 bases). The germline CDR1 and CDR2 sequences are SGHTA and FQGNSA. CDR3 length equals 12 residues. V lost 5 bases, J lost 9 bases, and 11 bases lay in between. The CDR3 loop is CASSIQGSEQFF. The CDR3 region has the DNA TGTGCCAGCAGCATCCAGGGGAGTGAGCAGTTCTTC.

This chain links TRBV6-1 with TRBJ1-2; the match to TRBD1 covers 9 bases. V was clipped by 6 bases and J by 5 bases; unmatched bases: 1. CDR1 and CDR2 (germline): MNHNS, SASEGT. The CDR3 extends over 12 amino acids. CDR3 protein: CASSGQGYGYTF. Here the CDR3 DNA reads TGTGCCAGCAGCGGACAGGGGTATGGCTACACCTTC.

This clone was counted only a few times. This chain links TRBV9 with TRBJ1-1; no definite D call. CDR1 and CDR2 from the germline V gene are SGDLS and YYNGEE. CDR3 length equals 13 residues. The V end was cut by 0 bases, the J end by 3 bases, with 6 bases between. The CDR3 spells CASSVEVDTEAFF. CDR3 DNA sequence: TGTGCCAGCAGCGTAGAAGTTGACACTGAAGCTTTCTTT.

This chain uses TRBV6-1 with TRBJ2-3; 8 positions match TRBD2. The CDR3 extends over 19 amino acids. Per the germline V gene, CDR1 is MNHNS and CDR2 is SASEGT. V dropped 4 bases and J dropped 2; count of bases not matched to a gene: 17. DNA of the CDR3: TGTGCCAGCAGTGCTTTCCCTAGCGGGTCCGCCCCCCCCACAGATACGCAGTATTTT. Protein: CASSAFPSGSAPPTDTQYF.

The sample holds one count of this clone. V is TRBV15 and J is TRBJ1-1, with D perhaps matching TRBD1 (6 bases). The ends were cut back, 0 bases at V and 7 bases at J, with 12 bases in the middle. The CDR3 is 14 amino acids. Germline lookup yields CDR1 LNHNV and CDR2 YYDKDF (reference sequence). CDR3 coding DNA: TGTGCCACCAGCAGAGATCGGGGGGCTAATGAAGCTTTCTTT. Its translation: CATSRDRGANEAFF.

The chain links TRBV11-2 to TRBJ2-2; 8 bases are a match to TRBD2. From germline, CDR1 is SGHAT and CDR2 FQNNGV. V shed 5 bases, J shed 2 bases, and the junction held 13 bases outside the gene matches. CDR3 length: 18 amino acids. The CDR3 here is CASSQSLGRGTNTGELFF. The DNA of the CDR3 is TGTGCCAGCAGCCAATCCCTCGGGAGGGGGACTAACACCGGGGAGCTGTTTTTT.

This sequence joins TRBV6-1 and TRBJ1-6; D may be TRBD1 (5 bases). Germline CDR1 MNHNS, CDR2 SASEGT. The CDR3 totals 16 residues. Deletions cut 0 bases from V and 14 bases from J, with 20 bases between. Written as DNA, the CDR3 is TGTGCCAGCAGTGAAGCTGCCCGCGGGGCCGAGACGACCCTCCACTTT. Amino acid sequence: CASSEAARGAETTLHF.

V is TRBV28 and J is TRBJ1-2, with D perhaps matching TRBD1 (6 bases). The germline V and J ends were trimmed by 6 bases and 5 bases, with 16 bases remaining between them. Germline values: CDR1 MDHEN, CDR2 SYDVKM. This CDR3 is 14 amino acids long. Here the CDR3 DNA reads TGTGCCAGCAGCCCCGACAGGCAGAGATATGGCTACACCTTC. As protein: CASSPDRQRYGYTF.

The J gene is TRBJ2-7, the V gene TRBV7-2; D is possibly TRBD2 (6 bases). The CDR3 contains 13 residues. V was pared by 4 bases and J by 7 bases, with 14 bases between. Germline values: CDR1 SGHTA, CDR2 FQGNSA. The CDR3 DNA reads as TGTGCCAGCAGCTCCTCGGGACTGGGGGAGCAGTACTTC. Amino acid sequence: CASSSSGLGEQYF.